This T cell receptor (beta chain) was captured by sequencing in a study of cytomegalovirus exposure and HLA in healthy donors. A multiplex PCR was run with 60 Vbeta primers and 13 Jbeta primers. Sequencing used immunoSEQ multiplex PCR; TCRdb keeps in-frame clones, though not all of them. Among 150,000 to 200,000 clones listed, roughly 80% were seen once. The germline CDR1 and CDR2 sequences are MGHRA and YSYEKL. This CDR3 has 14 amino acids. Specimen: PBMCs. This chain connects TRBV4-1 to TRBJ2-5; D uncertain. Matching the DNA end better, TRBJ2-7 makes the J call doubtful. The TCR was taken from a female donor in good health and CMV-seronegative. In DNA form, the CDR3 reads TGCGCCAGCAGCCCAATGCGAGGCGACTACGAGCAGTACTTC. It specifies CASSPMRGDYEQYF.